These 11 T cell receptor beta chains share one sample of origin, sequenced in a study of blood T cell repertoires in COVID-19. Here immunoSEQ multiplex PCR was the method, and the copy in TCRdb shows in-frame clones only, minus some. The sample contains about 11,000 clones, approximately 88% of which appear only once. Sequenced material: peripheral blood. All receptors derive from a human donor in a cohort sampled during active COVID-19.

This clone was seen once. The rearrangement links TRBV7-2 to TRBJ1-2; no firm D call. This CDR3 spans 14 amino acids. The V and J ends lost 4 bases and 4 bases respectively, with 13 bases between them. In germline, CDR1 is SGHTA, CDR2 FQGNSA. The chain's CDR3 is CASSSGRGFYGYTF. The CDR3, as DNA: TGTGCCAGCAGCTCCGGTCGGGGATTCTATGGCTACACCTTC.

The CDR3 region has the DNA TGTGCCTCCCAGCCAGGGGGCCACGGCTACACCTTC. It specifies CASQPGGHGYTF. The chain uses TRBV6-7 and TRBJ1-2, with TRBD1 matching over 8 bases. TRBV6-7 is identified as an open reading frame with a role that is uncertain. The CDR3 covers 12 residues. With 11 bases clipped from V and 8 bases from J, the junction kept 10 bases outside the gene matches.

This sequence joins TRBV5-1 and TRBJ1-6, with D hard to call. This CDR3 is 14 amino acids long. Germline CDR1 and CDR2: SGHRS and YFSETQ. Trimming removed 5 bases from V and 5 bases from J, with 11 bases in between. The CDR3 DNA follows: TGCGCCAGCAGACATGATAGCGATAATTCACCCCTCCACTTT. Translation: CASRHDSDNSPLHF.

This clone has only one observation. The rearrangement joins TRBV27 to TRBJ1-5, with 8 bases aligning to TRBD1. The germline V gene encodes CDR1 MNHEY and CDR2 SMNVEV (reference sequence). The J segment lost 4 bases and the V segment lost 1 base, leaving 9 bases of the junction unmatched. The CDR3 totals 17 residues. Written as DNA, the CDR3 is TGTGCCAGCAGTTTATTCTCTTTGGACAGGGAAAATCAGCCCCAGCATTTT. Translated: CASSLFSLDRENQPQHF.

The gene calls are TRBV4-2 and TRBJ1-4; D is possibly TRBD1 (6 bases). The CDR3 length is 16 residues. Trimming pared 2 bases from V and 4 bases from J, leaving 14 bases between. Germline V gives CDR1 LGHNA, CDR2 YNFKEQ. The CDR3 DNA sequence: TGTGCCAGCAGCCAAAGCGACAGGCTTGTTAATGAAAAACTGTTTTTT. This encodes CASSQSDRLVNEKLFF.

The rearrangement uses TRBV11-2 and TRBJ1-2; no definite D call. Trimming pared 2 bases from V and 6 bases from J, leaving 13 bases between. CDR3 length: 14 amino acids. Germline loops: CDR1 SGHAT, CDR2 FQNNGV. In DNA form, the CDR3 reads TGTGCCAGCAGCTTAATCCGAGGGTTTGATGGCTACACCTTC. This translates into CASSLIRGFDGYTF. The full variable domain, rest sourced from reference TRBV11-2 and TRBJ1-2, is EAGVAQSPRYKIIEKRQSVAFWCNPISGHATLYWYQQILGQGPKLLIQFQNNGVVDDSQLPKDRFSAERLKGVDSTLKIQPAKLEDSAVYLCASSLIRGFDGYTFGSGTRLTVV.

V is TRBV3-1 (or the pseudogene TRBV3-2) and J is TRBJ2-7, with TRBD2 matching 13 bases. Germline loops: CDR1 LGHDT, CDR2 YNNKEL (reference sequence). CDR3 length: 15 amino acids. The junction had 2 bases not matched to a gene; V was cut back by 4 bases and J by 2 bases. The CDR3 loop reads CASSPTSGGAYEQYF. In DNA, the CDR3 is TGTGCCAGCAGCCCAACTAGCGGGGGGGCCTACGAGCAGTACTTC.

The chain recombines TRBV27 with TRBJ2-2; D unclear. The CDR3 sequence is 12 residues long. Trimming removed 6 bases at V and 4 bases at J, with 6 bases between. In germline, CDR1 is MNHEY, CDR2 SMNVEV (reference sequence). CDR3 DNA: TGTGCCAGCAGCTCGGGCACCGGGGAGCTGTTTTTT. As protein: CASSSGTGELFF.

The V call is TRBV9, the J call TRBJ2-1; 12 nucleotides agree with TRBD2. Germline V gene data show CDR1 as SGDLS and CDR2 as YYNGEE. After removal of 0 bases from V and 4 bases from J, the junction contained 8 bases not matched to a gene. The CDR3 totals 18 residues. In DNA, the CDR3 is TGTGCCAGCAGCGTAGAGGCTAGCGGGGGGGGCAGGTACAATGAGCAGTTCTTC. It is translated as CASSVEASGGGRYNEQFF.

The V call is TRBV7-3, the J call TRBJ2-2; perhaps TRBD2 as D (7 bases). V was trimmed by 5 bases and J by 4 bases, leaving 11 bases between them. The germline V gene encodes CDR1 SGHTA and CDR2 FQGTGA. The CDR3 covers 14 residues. The CDR3 protein is CASSPGGPTGELFF. Written as DNA, the CDR3 is TGTGCCAGCAGCCCCGGGGGGCCCACCGGGGAGCTGTTTTTT.

The genes are TRBV9 and TRBJ2-2, with a tentative D call TRBD1 (6 bases). The CDR3 is 14 residues long. Germline lookup yields CDR1 SGDLS and CDR2 YYNGEE. The V end lost 2 bases, the J end lost 4 bases, and 9 bases lay between the germline ends. The CDR3 loop is CASSVGGGTGELFF. For the CDR3, the DNA is TGTGCCAGCAGCGTTGGGGGCGGCACCGGGGAGCTGTTTTTT.